This TCR beta chain was profiled in a study of blood T cell repertoires in COVID-19. V lost 4 bases and J lost 7, with 13 bases in between. Per germline, CDR1 ENHRY and CDR2 SYGVKD. The CDR3 runs to 13 residues. TCRdb keeps only in-frame clones here, not all; method: immunoSEQ multiplex PCR. The sample contains 310,000 or so clones, about 86% of which appear only once. Sequenced material: peripheral blood. J is TRBJ1-1 and V is TRBV10-3, with D perhaps matching TRBD1 (5 bases). This sequence originates from a woman in her fifties or sixties with acute or convalescent COVID-19. This CDR3 reads CAISVDRWNEAFF. CDR3 DNA sequence: TGTGCCATCAGTGTTGACAGATGGAATGAAGCTTTCTTT.